The clone carrying this TCR beta chain was seen more than once but under ten times. Its cognate antigen is unknown. Profiling relied on immunoSEQ multiplex PCR, and the TCRdb table lists in-frame clones only, not all of them. The sample has tens of thousands of clones; 82% are singletons. These data belong to a study of stem cell transplantation in POMP-related autoinflammatory disease. For the study at large: Defective thymoproteasomes were hypothesized to impair CD8+ T-cell positive selection. Before transplant: CD4+ naive skewing, low CD8+ proportions, reduced cytokine secretion. General study results and limits: Fewer unique TRB V-J gene pairings were identified in patients with PRAID. A trend toward lower repertoire diversity and greater clonality appeared in every analyzed T-cell subset of PRAID patients.

CDR1 and CDR2 from the germline V gene are MDHEN and SYDVKM. The CDR3 is made up of 14 amino acids. V was clipped by 7 bases and J by 5 bases, with 17 bases between them. The material sequenced was CD4+ T cells from PBMCs, taken before stem cell transplantation. V and J are TRBV28 and TRBJ1-2; D is possibly TRBD1 (6 bases). This TCR was recovered from a human donor with POMP-related autoinflammation and immune dysregulation (PRAID). CDR3 amino acids: CASIPGQGDYGYTF. In DNA, the CDR3 is TGTGCCAGCATACCGGGACAAGGCGATTATGGCTACACCTTC.